This T cell receptor beta chain originates from a study of cytomegalovirus exposure and HLA in healthy donors. CDR3 length: 15 amino acids. CDR1 is SNHLY, CDR2 FYNNEI, per germline. V lost 4 bases to trimming and J lost 0 bases; unmatched junction nucleotides: 2. Whole-study results and caveats: Later, an analysis found that common viral pathogens appeared to be linked with several of the most significant clusters.

For this clone: Antigen specificity is unknown.

PCR used 60 Vbeta primers and 13 Jbeta primers. Profiled with immunoSEQ multiplex PCR; TCRdb holds only in-frame clones, not every one. This sample's table reports tens of thousands of clones. The source of this sequence is a human donor in good health. Specimen: PBMCs. The rearrangement links TRBV2 to TRBJ1-4; 7 bases align to TRBD1. The CDR3 loop is CASSAGQATNEKLFF. The CDR3, as DNA: TGTGCCAGCAGTGCCGGACAGGCAACTAATGAAAAACTGTTTTTT.